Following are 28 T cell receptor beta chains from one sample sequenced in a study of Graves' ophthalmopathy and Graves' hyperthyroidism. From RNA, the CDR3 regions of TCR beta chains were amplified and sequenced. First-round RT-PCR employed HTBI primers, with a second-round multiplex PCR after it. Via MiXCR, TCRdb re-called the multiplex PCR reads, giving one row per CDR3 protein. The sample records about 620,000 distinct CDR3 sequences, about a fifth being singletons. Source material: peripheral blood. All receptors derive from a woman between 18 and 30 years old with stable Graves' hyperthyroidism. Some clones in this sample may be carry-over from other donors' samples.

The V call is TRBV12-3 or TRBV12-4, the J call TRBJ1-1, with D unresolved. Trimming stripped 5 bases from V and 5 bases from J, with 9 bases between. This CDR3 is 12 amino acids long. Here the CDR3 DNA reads TGTGCCAGCAGTAGTAGTTGGACTGAAGCTTTCTTT. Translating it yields CASSSSWTEAFF.

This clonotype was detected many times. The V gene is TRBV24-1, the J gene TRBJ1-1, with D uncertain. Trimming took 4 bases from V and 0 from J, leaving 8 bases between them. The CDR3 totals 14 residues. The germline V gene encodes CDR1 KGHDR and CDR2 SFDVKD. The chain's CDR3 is CATSESKLNTEAFF. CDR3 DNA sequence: TGTGCCACCAGTGAATCTAAGCTGAACACTGAAGCTTTCTTT.

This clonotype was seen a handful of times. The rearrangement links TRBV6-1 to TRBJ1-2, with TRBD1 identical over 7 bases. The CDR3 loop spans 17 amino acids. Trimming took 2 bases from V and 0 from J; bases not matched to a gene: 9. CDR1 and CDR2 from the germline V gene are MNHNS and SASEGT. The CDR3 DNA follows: TGTGCCAGCAGTGAAATCGGCCTGGGACAGCCTAACTATGGCTACACCTTC. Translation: CASSEIGLGQPNYGYTF.

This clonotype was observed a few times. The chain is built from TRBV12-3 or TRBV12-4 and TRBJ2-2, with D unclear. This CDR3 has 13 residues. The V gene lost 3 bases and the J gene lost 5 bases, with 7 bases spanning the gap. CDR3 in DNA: TGTGCCAGCAGTTTGTTGAGAACCGGGGAGCTGTTTTTT. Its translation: CASSLLRTGELFF.

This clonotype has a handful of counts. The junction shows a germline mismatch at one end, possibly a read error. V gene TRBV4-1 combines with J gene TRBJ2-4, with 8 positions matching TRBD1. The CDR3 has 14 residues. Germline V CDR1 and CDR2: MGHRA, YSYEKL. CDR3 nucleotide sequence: TGCGCCAGCAGTCCGACAGGGGAGAAAAACATTAAGTACTTC. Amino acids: CASSPTGEKNIKYF.

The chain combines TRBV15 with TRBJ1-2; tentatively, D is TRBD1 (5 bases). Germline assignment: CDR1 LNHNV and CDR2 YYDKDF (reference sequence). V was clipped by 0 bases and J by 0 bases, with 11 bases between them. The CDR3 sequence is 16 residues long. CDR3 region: CATSRDRTGANYGYTF. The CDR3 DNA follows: TGTGCCACCAGCAGAGATAGAACAGGAGCTAACTATGGCTACACCTTC. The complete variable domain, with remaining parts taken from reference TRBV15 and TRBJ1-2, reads DAMVIQNPRYQVTQFGKPVTLSCSQTLNHNVMYWYQQKSSQAPKLLFHYYDKDFNNEADTPDNFQSRRPNTSFCFLDIRSPGLGDTAMYLCATSRDRTGANYGYTFGSGTRLTVV.

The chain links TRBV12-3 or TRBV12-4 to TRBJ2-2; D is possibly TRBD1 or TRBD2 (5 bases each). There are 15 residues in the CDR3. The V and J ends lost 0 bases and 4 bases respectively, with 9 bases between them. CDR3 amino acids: CASSLAGPSTGELFF. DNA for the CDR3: TGTGCCAGCAGTTTAGCGGGACCGTCCACCGGGGAGCTGTTTTTT.

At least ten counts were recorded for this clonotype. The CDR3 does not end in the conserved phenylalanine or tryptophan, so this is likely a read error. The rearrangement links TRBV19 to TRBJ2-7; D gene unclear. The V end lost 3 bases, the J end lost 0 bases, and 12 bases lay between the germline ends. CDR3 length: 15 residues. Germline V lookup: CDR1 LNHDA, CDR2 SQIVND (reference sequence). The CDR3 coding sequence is TGTGCCAGTAGTATTGTTGGATCTAGCTCCTACGAGCAGTACCTC. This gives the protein CASSIVGSSSYEQYL.

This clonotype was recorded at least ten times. CDR3 protein: CSAREGGVSGNTIYF. CDR3 sequence (DNA): TGCAGTGCTAGAGAAGGGGGGGTCTCTGGAAACACCATATATTTT. The genes are TRBV20-1 and TRBJ1-3, with D possibly matching TRBD1 (6 bases). Trimming took 0 bases from V and 0 from J, leaving 9 bases between them. The CDR3 spans 15 residues. Germline CDR1 is DFQATT and CDR2 is SNEGSKA (reference sequence).

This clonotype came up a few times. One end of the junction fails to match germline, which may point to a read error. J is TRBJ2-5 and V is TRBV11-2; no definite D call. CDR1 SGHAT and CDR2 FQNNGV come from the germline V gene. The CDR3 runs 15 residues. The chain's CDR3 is CASSLGNADQETQHF. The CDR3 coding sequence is TGTGCCAGCAGCTTAGGGAATGCAGACCAAGAGACCCAGCACTTC.

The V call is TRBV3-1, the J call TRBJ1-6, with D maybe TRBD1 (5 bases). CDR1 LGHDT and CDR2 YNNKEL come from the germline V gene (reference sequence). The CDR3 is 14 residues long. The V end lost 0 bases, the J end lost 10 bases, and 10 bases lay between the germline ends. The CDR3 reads CASSQDGAASPLHF. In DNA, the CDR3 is TGTGCCAGCAGCCAAGATGGGGCGGCATCACCCCTCCACTTT.

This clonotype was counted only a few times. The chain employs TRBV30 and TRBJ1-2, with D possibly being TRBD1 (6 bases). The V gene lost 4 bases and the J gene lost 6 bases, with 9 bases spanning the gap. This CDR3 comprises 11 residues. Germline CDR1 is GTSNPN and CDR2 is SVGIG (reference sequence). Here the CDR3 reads CAWTGVDGYTF. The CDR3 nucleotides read TGTGCCTGGACAGGGGTGGATGGCTACACCTTC.

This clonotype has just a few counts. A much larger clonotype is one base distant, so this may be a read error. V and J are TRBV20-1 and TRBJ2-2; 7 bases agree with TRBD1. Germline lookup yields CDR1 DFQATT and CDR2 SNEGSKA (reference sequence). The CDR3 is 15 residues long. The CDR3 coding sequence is TGCAGTGCTAGGGCGGACAGGCTATCCACCGGGGAGCTGTGTTTT. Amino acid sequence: CSARADRLSTGELCF.

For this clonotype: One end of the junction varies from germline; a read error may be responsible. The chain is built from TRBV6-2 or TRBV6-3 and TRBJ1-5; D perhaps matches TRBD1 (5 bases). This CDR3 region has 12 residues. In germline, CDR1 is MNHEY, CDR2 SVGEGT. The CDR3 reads CASSPTRQPLHF. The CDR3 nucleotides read TGTGCCAGCAGTCCTACCAGACAGCCCCTGCATTTT.

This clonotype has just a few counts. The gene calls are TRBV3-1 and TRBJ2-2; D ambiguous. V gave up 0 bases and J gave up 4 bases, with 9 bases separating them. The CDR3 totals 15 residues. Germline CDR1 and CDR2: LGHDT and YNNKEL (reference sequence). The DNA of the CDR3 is TGTGCCAGCAGCCAAGACGGAAGGGCCACCGGGGAGCTGTTTTTT. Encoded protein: CASSQDGRATGELFF.

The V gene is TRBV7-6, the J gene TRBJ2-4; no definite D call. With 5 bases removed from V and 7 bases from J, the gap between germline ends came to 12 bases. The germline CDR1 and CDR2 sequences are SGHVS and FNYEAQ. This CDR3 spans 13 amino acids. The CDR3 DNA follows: TGTGCCAGCAGCCCAGGAATTTGGAACATTCAGTACTTC. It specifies CASSPGIWNIQYF.

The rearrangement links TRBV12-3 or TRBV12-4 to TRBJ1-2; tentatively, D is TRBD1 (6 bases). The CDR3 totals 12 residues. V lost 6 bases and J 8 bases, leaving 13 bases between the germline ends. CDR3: CASSPTGSGYTF. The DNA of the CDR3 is TGTGCCAGCAGCCCTACAGGGAGCGGCTACACCTTC.

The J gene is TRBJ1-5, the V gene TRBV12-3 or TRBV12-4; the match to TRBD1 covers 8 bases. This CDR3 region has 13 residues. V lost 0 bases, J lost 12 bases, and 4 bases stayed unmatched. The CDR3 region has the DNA TGTGCCAGCAGTTTAGCGCTACAGGGGGGCCAGCATTTT. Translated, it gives CASSLALQGGQHF.

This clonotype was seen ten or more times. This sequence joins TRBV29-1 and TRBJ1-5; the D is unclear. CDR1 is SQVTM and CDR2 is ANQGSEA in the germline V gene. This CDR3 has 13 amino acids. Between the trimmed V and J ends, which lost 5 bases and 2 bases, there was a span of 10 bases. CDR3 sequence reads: CSVSGIGNQPQHF. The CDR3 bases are TGCAGCGTTAGCGGGATCGGCAATCAGCCCCAGCATTTT.

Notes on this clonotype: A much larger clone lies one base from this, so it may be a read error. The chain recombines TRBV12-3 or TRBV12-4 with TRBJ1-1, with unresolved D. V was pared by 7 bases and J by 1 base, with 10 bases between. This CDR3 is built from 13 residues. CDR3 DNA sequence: TGTGCCAGCAAGAACCAGTGGAACACTGAAGCTTTCTTT. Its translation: CASKNQWNTEAFF.

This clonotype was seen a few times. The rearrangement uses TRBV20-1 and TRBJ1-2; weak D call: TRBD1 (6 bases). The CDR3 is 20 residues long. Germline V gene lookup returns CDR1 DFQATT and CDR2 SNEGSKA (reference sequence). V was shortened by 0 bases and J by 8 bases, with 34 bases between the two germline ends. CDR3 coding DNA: TGCAGTGCTAGAGATCGACTTGTTTACAGGGAAGAGTCAGTTACTGGAGGCTACACCTTC. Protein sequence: CSARDRLVYREESVTGGYTF.

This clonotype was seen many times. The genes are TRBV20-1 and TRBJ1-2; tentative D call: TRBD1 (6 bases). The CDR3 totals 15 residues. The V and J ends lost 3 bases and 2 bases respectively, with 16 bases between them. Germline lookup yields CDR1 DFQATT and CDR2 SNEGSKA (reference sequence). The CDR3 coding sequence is TGCAGTGCTAGGGACGGGGACAATATCAACTATGGCTACACCTTC. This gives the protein CSARDGDNINYGYTF.

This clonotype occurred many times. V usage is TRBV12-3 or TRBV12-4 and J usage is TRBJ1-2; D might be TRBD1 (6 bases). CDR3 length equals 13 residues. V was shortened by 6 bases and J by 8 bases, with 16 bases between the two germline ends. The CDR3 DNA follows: TGTGCCAGCAGGGGACAAGGGGTAGTAGGCTACACCTTC. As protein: CASRGQGVVGYTF.

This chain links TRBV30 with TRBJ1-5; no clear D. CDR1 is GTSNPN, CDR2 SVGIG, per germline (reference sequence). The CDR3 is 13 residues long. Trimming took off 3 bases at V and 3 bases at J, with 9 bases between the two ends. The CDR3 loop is CAWSSGVNQPQHF. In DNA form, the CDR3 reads TGTGCCTGGAGCTCCGGGGTCAATCAGCCCCAGCATTTT.

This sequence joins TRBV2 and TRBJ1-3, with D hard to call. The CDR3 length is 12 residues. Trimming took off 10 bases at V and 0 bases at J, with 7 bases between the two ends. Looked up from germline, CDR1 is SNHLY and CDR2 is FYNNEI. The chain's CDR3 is CATSRSGNTIYF. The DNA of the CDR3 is TGTGCCACCTCGCGCTCTGGAAACACCATATATTTT.

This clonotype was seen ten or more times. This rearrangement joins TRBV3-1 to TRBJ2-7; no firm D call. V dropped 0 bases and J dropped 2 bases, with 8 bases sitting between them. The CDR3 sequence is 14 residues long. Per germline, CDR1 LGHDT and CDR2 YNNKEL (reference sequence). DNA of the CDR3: TGTGCCAGCAGCCAAGATATTACAACCTACGAGCAGTACTTC. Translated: CASSQDITTYEQYF.

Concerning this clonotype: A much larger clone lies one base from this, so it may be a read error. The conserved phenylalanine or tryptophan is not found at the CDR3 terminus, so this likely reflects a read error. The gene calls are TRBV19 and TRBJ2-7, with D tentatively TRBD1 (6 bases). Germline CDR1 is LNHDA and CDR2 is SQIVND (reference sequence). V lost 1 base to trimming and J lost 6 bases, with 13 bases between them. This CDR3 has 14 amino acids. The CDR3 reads CASSIGSLQGEQYL. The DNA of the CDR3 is TGTGCCAGTAGTATAGGATCCTTACAGGGCGAGCAGTACTTG.

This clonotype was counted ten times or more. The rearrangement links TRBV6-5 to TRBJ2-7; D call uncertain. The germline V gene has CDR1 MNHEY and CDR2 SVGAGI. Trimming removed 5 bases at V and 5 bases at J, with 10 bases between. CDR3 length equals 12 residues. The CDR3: CASSNSGHEQYF. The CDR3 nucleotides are TGTGCCAGCAGTAACAGTGGCCACGAGCAGTACTTC.